The 22 T cell receptor beta chains given below trace back to one sample, sequenced in a study of patients and donors after allogeneic stem cell transplantation. TCRdb passed the RT-PCR reads through MiXCR, listing each CDR3 protein once. Here the sample spans about a million distinct CDR3 sequences, under 20% being singletons. The sample consisted of blood, either unsorted or a sorted T cell fraction (not recorded which). These receptors were taken from a human donor who was either an allogeneic HSCT recipient or a stem cell or donor lymphocyte infusion donor (not recorded which). It is not recorded whose cells these are; they may come from a transplant donor.

The table lists this clonotype with a few counts. The chain links TRBV6-5 to TRBJ2-1; 7 nucleotides match TRBD2. The CDR3 consists of 11 residues. Germline lookup yields CDR1 MNHEY and CDR2 SVGAGI. Losses at the gene ends were 2 bases for V and 12 bases for J; bases not matched to a gene: 1. For the CDR3, the DNA is TGTGCCAGCAGTTACGGGGGGGGGCAGTTCTTC. Translating gives CASSYGGGQFF.

The V gene is TRBV21-1, the J gene TRBJ2-7; TRBD1, the D gene given by the table, was not confirmed from the DNA. TRBV21-1 is a recognized pseudogene. The CDR3 spans 16 residues. The CDR3 reads CASSKVDSQTSYEQYF. Here the CDR3 DNA reads TGTGCCAGCAGCAAGGTTGACAGCCAAACTTCCTACGAGCAGTACTTC.

With regard to this clonotype: An end of the junction does not agree with germline; a read error may underlie this. This rearrangement joins TRBV7-7 to TRBJ2-5; 7 positions match TRBD1. The CDR3 consists of 13 residues. CDR1 and CDR2 (germline): SSHAT, FNYEAQ (reference sequence). This chain's CDR3 is CASSSYRGETQYF. The CDR3 DNA follows: TGTGCTAGCAGCTCGTACAGGGGTGAGACCCAGTACTTC. The full variable domain, its missing parts supplied by reference TRBV7-7 and TRBJ2-5, is GAGVSQSPRYKVTKRGQDVTLRCDPISSHATLYWYQQALGQGPEFLTYFNYEAQPDKSGLPSDRFSAERPEGSISTLTIQRTEQRDSAMYRCASSSYRGETQYFGPGTRLLVL.

The table lists this clonotype with a few counts. This chain links TRBV20-1 with TRBJ2-7, with 13 bases aligning to TRBD2. Looked up from germline, CDR1 is DFQATT and CDR2 is SNEGSKA (reference sequence). The CDR3 totals 15 residues. V lost 7 bases, J lost 2 bases, and 8 bases stayed unmatched. The CDR3 bases are TGCAGTGTTAGGACTAGCGGGAGATCCCCCTACGAGCAGTACTTC. Its protein is CSVRTSGRSPYEQYF.

This clonotype was observed many times. The gene calls are TRBV6-1 and TRBJ1-5; 7 positions agree with TRBD1. Germline CDR1 and CDR2: MNHNS and SASEGT. The V segment lost 0 bases and the J segment 6 bases; nucleotides outside the gene matches: 8. The CDR3 extends over 16 amino acids. The CDR3 sequence: CASSEAGTVPSQPQHF. CDR3 DNA sequence: TGTGCCAGCAGTGAAGCCGGGACAGTCCCCAGTCAGCCCCAGCATTTT.

This clonotype was seen a few times. The V and J genes are TRBV7-2 and TRBJ1-1; D uncertain. This CDR3 is 14 amino acids long. Germline lookup yields CDR1 SGHTA and CDR2 FQGNSA. V lost 2 bases, J lost 5 bases, and 12 bases lay in between. The DNA for the CDR3 is TGTGCCAGCAGCTTATTTTTGGGGTGGACTGAAGCTTTCTTT. Encoded protein: CASSLFLGWTEAFF.

This clonotype has just a few counts. This chain joins TRBV5-6 and TRBJ1-3; a possible D gene is TRBD1 (5 bases). The ends were cut back, 1 base at V and 2 bases at J, with 10 bases in the middle. The CDR3 has 15 amino acids. Germline-derived CDR1 and CDR2 are SGHDT and YYEEEE. The CDR3 DNA reads as TGTGCCAGCAGCTTGCGGGGCCCAACTGGAAACACCATATATTTT. Translating it yields CASSLRGPTGNTIYF.

The chain recombines TRBV4-2 with TRBJ2-3, with 8 nucleotides matching TRBD2. Germline CDR1 and CDR2: LGHNA and YNFKEQ. The junction had 3 bases not matched to a gene; V was cut back by 1 base and J by 0 bases. This CDR3 region has 16 residues. In DNA form, the CDR3 reads TGTGCCAGCAGCCAAGTAGCGGGGACTAGCACAGATACGCAGTATTTT. Protein: CASSQVAGTSTDTQYF.

This chain uses TRBV21-1 with TRBJ1-1; TRBD1 is the table's D call and was not checked against the DNA. TRBV21-1 is recorded as a pseudogene. The CDR3 length is 17 residues. As DNA, the CDR3 is TGTGCCAGCAGCAAACTAGGGGCCAGACAGGAGGACACTGAAGCTTTCTTT. Protein product: CASSKLGARQEDTEAFF.

This clonotype has only a few counts. This chain uses TRBV2 with TRBJ1-6; D remains unclear. This CDR3 region has 12 residues. V was pared by 5 bases and J by 14 bases, with 13 bases between. The germline CDR1 and CDR2 sequences are SNHLY and FYNNEI. The CDR3 sequence: CASSPDQPTLHF. CDR3 sequence (DNA): TGTGCCAGCAGTCCTGACCAACCCACCCTCCACTTT.

This chain connects TRBV6-1 to TRBJ2-7; TRBD2 might be the D (5 bases). The CDR3 consists of 13 residues. V gave up 7 bases and J gave up 0 bases, with 10 bases separating them. Germline V gene data show CDR1 as MNHNS and CDR2 as SASEGT. CDR3 DNA: TGTGCCAGCACCATAGCGCCCTCCTACGAGCAGTACTTC. It yields the protein CASTIAPSYEQYF.

This rearrangement joins TRBV29-1 to TRBJ2-1; 8 bases agree with TRBD2. The CDR3 consists of 19 residues. From germline, CDR1 is SQVTM and CDR2 ANQGSEA. The junction had 28 bases not matched to a gene; V was cut back by 6 bases and J by 9 bases. The CDR3 spells CSVAGPFEFGTRSRVEQFF. The DNA of the CDR3 is TGCAGCGTCGCGGGGCCCTTCGAATTCGGGACTAGGTCTCGGGTTGAGCAGTTCTTC.

The rearrangement links TRBV4-3 to TRBJ2-4; D not certain. Trimming removed 3 bases from V and 0 bases from J, with 21 bases in between. The germline gives CDR1 LGHNA, CDR2 YSLEER. This CDR3 is built from 19 residues. CDR3 region: CASSHLTDSMILAKNIQYF. CDR3 sequence (DNA): TGCGCCAGCAGCCATCTGACGGATTCCATGATTTTAGCCAAAAACATTCAGTACTTC.

This clonotype has a handful of counts. The rearrangement joins TRBV5-6 to TRBJ2-7, with no clear D. The germline V gene encodes CDR1 SGHDT and CDR2 YYEEEE. This CDR3 region has 13 residues. V was shortened by 0 bases and J by 12 bases, with 16 bases between the two germline ends. In DNA, the CDR3 is TGTGCCAGCAGCTTGGGGCCAAGCAGAAGCTGGTACTTC. This sequence encodes CASSLGPSRSWYF.

There are a few counts of this clonotype. The chain links TRBV15 to TRBJ2-5; a weak D match, TRBD1 (6 bases). Germline V gives CDR1 LNHNV, CDR2 YYDKDF (reference sequence). The V end lost 3 bases, the J end lost 6 bases, and 17 bases lay between the germline ends. The CDR3 is 15 amino acids. CDR3 in DNA: TGTGCCACCAGCAGGGAGACAGGATTAGGAAAGACCCAGTACTTC. Its translation is CATSRETGLGKTQYF. Variable domain in full (rest from reference TRBV15 and TRBJ2-5): DAMVIQNPRYQVTQFGKPVTLSCSQTLNHNVMYWYQQKSSQAPKLLFHYYDKDFNNEADTPDNFQSRRPNTSFCFLDIRSPGLGDTAMYLCATSRETGLGKTQYFGPGTRLLVL.

There are a few counts of this clonotype. This chain links TRBV11-2 with TRBJ1-1; tentatively, D is TRBD1 (5 bases). CDR1 is SGHAT, CDR2 FQNNGV, per germline. There are 12 residues in the CDR3. Trimming removed 5 bases at V and 10 bases at J, with 14 bases between. The chain's CDR3 is CASSPAGQGAFF. CDR3 DNA: TGTGCCAGCAGCCCCGCAGGGCAAGGAGCTTTCTTT.

The rearrangement links TRBV12-3 or TRBV12-4 to TRBJ2-5; 7 bases fit TRBD2. The CDR3 runs 16 residues. The V segment lost 6 bases and the J segment 1 base; nucleotides outside the gene matches: 11. CDR3 bases: TGTGCCAGCAGCCCAGGGCCTGGCGGGGGCCAAGAGACCCAGTACTTC. This gives the protein CASSPGPGGGQETQYF.

This clonotype came up a few times. The genes are TRBV20-1 and TRBJ2-5, with 8 bases identical to TRBD2. The length of the CDR3 is 16 residues. Germline V gene sequence: CDR1 DFQATT, CDR2 SNEGSKA (reference sequence). With V trimmed by 4 bases and J by 4 bases, 14 bases remained unmatched. The CDR3 DNA follows: TGCAGTGCTACCAAGGGTTCGAGCGGGAGAGGAGAGACCCAGTACTTC. This translates into CSATKGSSGRGETQYF.

Only a few counts were recorded for this clonotype. The chain links TRBV20-1 to TRBJ1-2; no firm D call. The V gene lost 6 bases and the J gene lost 0 bases, with 14 bases spanning the gap. The germline CDR1 and CDR2 sequences are DFQATT and SNEGSKA (reference sequence). This CDR3 region has 14 residues. The CDR3 is CSAKPDTSNYGYTF. CDR3 nucleotides: TGCAGTGCAAAACCCGACACCTCTAACTATGGCTACACCTTC.

This clonotype was seen more than once but under ten times. CDR3 DNA: TGCGCCAGCAAAGGGACTAGTCGAGAGACCCAGTACTTC. It codes for CASKGTSRETQYF. The rearrangement links TRBV5-1 to TRBJ2-5, with TRBD2 matching over 8 bases. CDR1 and CDR2 (germline): SGHRS, YFSETQ. There are 13 residues in the CDR3. With 6 bases clipped from V and 4 bases from J, the junction kept 5 bases outside the gene matches. Using reference TRBV5-1 and TRBJ2-5 for the parts outside the CDR3, the full variable domain is KAGVTQTPRYLIKTRGQQVTLSCSPISGHRSVSWYQQTPGQGLQFLFEYFSETQRNKGNFPGRFSGRQFSNSRSEMNVSTLELGDSALYLCASKGTSRETQYFGPGTRLLVL.

The V and J genes are TRBV29-1 and TRBJ2-3, with 10 bases aligning to TRBD2. Per the germline V gene, CDR1 is SQVTM and CDR2 is ANQGSEA. With V trimmed by 6 bases and J by 4 bases, 10 bases remained unmatched. The CDR3 sequence is 15 residues long. This chain's CDR3 is CSVATSGGASDTQYF. The CDR3 DNA sequence: TGCAGCGTCGCAACAAGCGGGGGGGCTTCAGATACGCAGTATTTT.

This clonotype was counted between two and nine times. This chain links TRBV7-9 with TRBJ2-4; 8 bases fit TRBD1. The CDR3 sequence is 16 residues long. CDR1 and CDR2 (germline): SEHNR, FQNEAQ (reference sequence). The ends lost 5 bases at V and 0 bases at J; junction bases unmatched: 6. For the CDR3, the DNA is TGTGCCAGCAGCCGTGGACAGGGCCTAGCCAAAAACATTCAGTACTTC. Residues: CASSRGQGLAKNIQYF.